This TCR beta chain was recovered during a study of blood T cell repertoires in COVID-19. The age range of participants was 18 to 89 years, with residence in about two dozen US areas. Participant-given clinical history determined each cohort assignment. Two consecutive negative NP/OP PCR tests, clearance, or resolved symptoms defined Cohort 3 recovery. TCRdb's table, derived via immunoSEQ multiplex PCR, lists solely in-frame clones and lacks some. Among roughly 350,000 clones listed, roughly 90% were seen once. Trimming cost V 4 bases and J 4 bases, with 14 bases left between them. The CDR3 runs 15 residues. Germline V gene data show CDR1 as SGHRS and CDR2 as YFSETQ.

The TCR sequence derives from a woman in her 30s who had recovered from COVID-19. The gene calls are TRBV5-1 and TRBJ2-2; D gene uncertain. The sample consisted of PBMCs or T cells enriched from blood (not recorded which). CDR3 protein: CASSQSKTVTGELFF. Here the CDR3 DNA reads TGCGCCAGCAGCCAATCCAAAACAGTCACCGGGGAGCTGTTTTTT.